The clone carrying this TCR beta chain was counted a few times. Its target is not known. This sample was included in a study of CD8 T cells in ankylosing spondylitis. J was trimmed by 5 bases and V by 8 bases; bases with no gene match: 1. The CDR3 has 13 amino acids. CDR1 is MNHEY, CDR2 SVGEGT, per germline. Overall study results and limits: A motif of under 10 highly homologous TCR beta variants was seen as apparently characteristic of ankylosing spondylitis blood. Matched synovial fluid from ankylosing spondylitis patients was reported to be enriched for disease-linked clones.

One entry per CDR3 protein results from TCRdb running MiXCR on the 5' RACE reads. The table lists fewer than 400,000 distinct CDR3 sequences, 8% of them singletons. V is TRBV6-2 or TRBV6-3 and J is TRBJ2-1, with TRBD2 matching 12 bases. The receptor comes from a male donor with ankylosing spondylitis. The sequenced material came from blood, either unsorted or a sorted T cell fraction (not recorded which). CDR3: CASRTSGNNEQFF. The DNA of the CDR3 is TGTGCCAGCCGGACTAGCGGGAACAATGAGCAGTTCTTC.